This TCR beta chain was found in a study of blood T cell repertoires in COVID-19. Looking at the study overall: The cDNA or gDNA used as material had been derived from T cells, B-cell-depleted T cells, or PBMCs.

Sequencing used immunoSEQ multiplex PCR; TCRdb keeps in-frame clones, though not all of them. Altogether some 300,000 clones are present, more than 80% being singletons, with the ten largest covering approximately 6.5%. Seattle patients were enrolled while actively infected and followed longitudinally. Germline trimming cut 6 bases from V and 4 bases from J; bases unmatched to any gene: 11. CDR3 length equals 15 residues. Per the germline V gene, CDR1 is KGHSH and CDR2 is LQKENI. V and J are TRBV18 and TRBJ1-2; 7 nucleotides line up with TRBD1. What was sequenced was peripheral blood. The TCR originated in a woman between 50 and 59 years old with COVID-19, enrolled during active disease. CDR3 in amino acids: CASSSGRDSRYGYTF. The CDR3 nucleotides are TGTGCCAGCTCCTCTGGAAGGGACAGTCGCTATGGCTACACCTTC. Using reference TRBV18 and TRBJ1-2 for the parts outside the CDR3, the full variable domain is NAGVMQNPRHLVRRRGQEARLRCSPMKGHSHVYWYRQLPEEGLKFMVYLQKENIIDESGMPKERFSAEFPKEGPSILRIQQVVRGDSAAYFCASSSGRDSRYGYTFGSGTRLTVV.